The following is a T cell receptor beta chain sequence with its context. Seattle's cohort entered during active infection and was followed longitudinally. The data derive from a study of blood T cell repertoires in COVID-19. In the study overall: Samples of COVID-19 (acute and convalescent) were obtained from the United States, Italy and Spain. T cells, B-cell-depleted T cells, or PBMCs supplied cDNA or gDNA.

Using immunoSEQ multiplex PCR, the repertoire was profiled, and TCRdb retains in-frame clones only, with some absent. Of fewer than 200,000 clones listed, roughly 90% were seen once; the top ten hold 4.8%. Per germline, CDR1 MNHEY and CDR2 SVGAGI. The V segment lost 6 bases and the J segment 4 bases; nucleotides outside the gene matches: 9. This CDR3 is built from 15 residues. This clonotype was sampled from a young man with COVID-19, enrolled during active disease. The chain recombines TRBV6-5 with TRBJ1-5; 7 bases align to TRBD1. Material: peripheral blood. CDR3 region: CASSFYGQVNQPQHF. The CDR3 DNA reads as TGTGCCAGCAGCTTCTATGGACAGGTGAATCAGCCCCAGCATTTT.